This T cell receptor (beta chain) was found in a study of a mutant IDH1 vaccine in newly diagnosed glioma. Study-level information: Vaccine administration was initiated 4-6 weeks following radiotherapy alone, or with temozolomide cycles. Notes on the study in general: Shifts in the top peripheral T cell clonotypes seemed unrelated to pseudoprogression.

This sample's time point: week 47, end of study. The content of each vaccine dose was 300 ug of mutant IDH1 20-mer peptide, and topical imiquimod accompanied it. Donors had new WHO grade 3 or 4 IDH1-mutant, ATRX-lost astrocytomas. With regard to this clone: Its antigen is not known.

Germline loops: CDR1 MNHNS, CDR2 SASEGT. The CDR3 has 13 residues. Unmatched junction bases numbered 2, after V lost 5 bases and J lost 2 bases. Measured with immunoSEQ multiplex PCR; TCRdb has only the in-frame clones, and not every one. The profile shows tens of thousands of clones, more than 75% of them singletons. V gene TRBV6-1 combines with J gene TRBJ1-2; 7 positions agree with TRBD1. The sequence derives from a woman aged 40 to 50 with glioma. Some clones in this sample may be carry-over from other donors' samples. The specimen was PBMCs, collected from a glioma patient whose treatment included an IDH1 peptide vaccine. This CDR3 is CASSRDSNYGYTF. CDR3 nucleotides: TGTGCCAGCAGTCGGGACAGCAACTATGGCTACACCTTC.